This TCR beta chain was observed in a study of T cell changes during pregnancy in multiple sclerosis. This clone has just one count. The assay was immunoSEQ multiplex PCR, and TCRdb's table has in-frame clones only and misses some. Of about 77,000 clones in the sample, 85% to 95% are singletons; the top ten hold around 2.6%. Germline V gene lookup returns CDR1 LNHDA and CDR2 SQIVND (reference sequence). The germline V and J ends were trimmed by 1 base and 1 base, with 16 bases remaining between them. The CDR3 sequence is 17 residues long. The sequence was collected from a female donor in good health, enrolled as a control in a pregnancy study. Here the sequenced sample was peripheral blood, taken after pregnancy. This chain uses TRBV19 with TRBJ1-2; the D is unclear. CDR3: CASSIGGVASFNYGYTF. CDR3 DNA sequence: TGTGCCAGTAGTATAGGGGGAGTCGCCTCCTTTAACTATGGCTACACCTTC.